This is a list of T cell receptor beta chains from one sample in a study of cytotoxic CD8 clonotypes in ibrutinib-treated CLL. The protocol was immunoSEQ multiplex PCR, while the TCRdb copy is restricted to in-frame clones and leaves out a portion. The table includes approximately 190,000 clones, nearly 80% detected once. The sequencing used PBMCs, collected after 12 months of ibrutinib treatment. The receptor set was obtained from a human donor with chronic lymphocytic leukemia. Each CDR3 is given with its conserved first and last residue. D genes are given only for firm matches. Clone size is stated in some rows and not others, as once, few, many or a class when expanded.

j_call v_call d_call clone_size cdr3_aa cdr3_nt
TRBJ1-1 TRBV25-1 . . CASTSRRDTEAFF TGTGCCAGCACCTCCCGGAGGGACACTGAAGCTTTCTTT
TRBJ1-1 TRBV10-3 TRBD1 . CAITGGNTEAFF TGTGCCATAACAGGGGGTAACACTGAAGCTTTCTTT
TRBJ2-7 TRBV4-2 . . CASSQDRARPSYEQYF TGTGCCAGCAGCCAAGATAGGGCCAGACCCTCCTACGAGCAGTACTTC
TRBJ1-5 TRBV30 . . CAWSPGAGGPQHF TGTGCCTGGAGTCCCGGAGCAGGTGGTCCCCAGCATTTT
TRBJ1-2 TRBV13 . few CASSLGDSNYGYTF TGTGCCAGCAGCTTAGGTGACAGTAACTATGGCTACACCTTC
TRBJ2-7 TRBV27 . once CASSPVPGSSYEQYF TGTGCCAGCAGCCCAGTCCCGGGATCCTCCTACGAGCAGTACTTC
TRBJ2-1 TRBV6-1 . few CASRSSLSPPNEQFF TGTGCCAGCAGATCGTCCCTTAGCCCGCCCAATGAGCAGTTCTTC
TRBJ2-1 TRBV5-1 TRBD2 . CASSPGRRGGNEQFF TGCGCCAGCAGCCCAGGGAGGCGGGGGGGCAATGAGCAGTTCTTC
TRBJ2-5 TRBV6-1 TRBD1 . CASSEPGQGTGETQYF TGTGCCAGCAGTGAACCGGGACAGGGGACAGGGGAGACCCAGTACTTC
TRBJ1-2 TRBV5-4 TRBD1 . CASSSRDPGQPLYGYTF TGTGCCAGCAGCTCCCGGGATCCGGGACAGCCCTTATATGGCTACACCTTC
TRBJ2-7 TRBV4-2 . . CASSQEDSTYEQYF TGTGCCAGCAGCCAAGAGGACAGCACCTACGAGCAGTACTTC
TRBJ1-2 TRBV7-2 . . CASSLAPVNYGYTF TGTGCCAGCAGCTTAGCTCCCGTTAACTATGGCTACACCTTC
TRBJ1-2 TRBV29-1 . . CSVVEGPYGYTF TGCAGCGTTGTAGAGGGGCCCTATGGCTACACCTTC
TRBJ2-3 TRBV6-1 . many CASSEGGQHTDTQYF TGTGCCAGCAGTGAGGGGGGACAGCACACAGATACGCAGTATTTT
TRBJ1-3 TRBV5-6 . . CASSLYRGNTIYF TGTGCCAGCAGCTTGTACCGCGGAAACACCATATATTTT
TRBJ1-2 TRBV25-1 TRBD1 . CASSKPGQGRGDTF TGTGCCAGCAGTAAACCGGGACAGGGACGTGGTGACACCTTC
TRBJ2-2 TRBV25-1 . few CASSEGNLPGELFF TGTGCCAGCAGTGAAGGGAATCTCCCCGGGGAGCTGTTTTTT
TRBJ2-2 TRBV4-2 TRBD2 few CASSQGGGLNTGELFF TGTGCCAGCAGCCAAGGCGGGGGGTTGAACACCGGGGAGCTGTTTTTT
TRBJ2-5 TRBV2 TRBD2 . CASSEGRLAGAGETQYF TGTGCCAGCAGTGAGGGGAGGCTAGCGGGGGCCGGGGAGACCCAGTACTTC
TRBJ1-3 TRBV7-9 . . CASSLGSGNTIYF TGTGCCAGCAGCTTAGGTTCGGGAAACACCATATATTTT
TRBJ2-2 TRBV10-3 . . CAINPQGKANTGELFF TGTGCCATCAACCCACAGGGAAAAGCGAACACCGGGGAGCTGTTTTTT
TRBJ2-7 TRBV5-1 TRBD1 . CASSFGDRGTEQYF TGCGCCAGCAGCTTTGGGGACAGGGGCACCGAGCAGTACTTC
TRBJ1-1 TRBV18 . . CASSPDRWNTEAFF TGTGCCAGCTCACCCGACCGTTGGAACACTGAAGCTTTCTTT
TRBJ2-1 TRBV6-5 . . CASRTGYNEQFF TGTGCCAGCAGAACTGGGTACAATGAGCAGTTCTTC
TRBJ2-1 TRBV7-9 . once CASTDPLVYEQFF TGTGCCAGCACCGACCCGCTGGTTTATGAGCAGTTCTTC
TRBJ1-3 TRBV4-1 . . CASSQGVGSGNTIYF TGCGCCAGCAGCCAAGGGGTGGGCTCTGGAAACACCATATATTTT
TRBJ2-3 TRBV7-6 . . CASSLAITDTQYF TGTGCCAGCAGCTTAGCAATTACAGATACGCAGTATTTT
TRBJ1-1 TRBV7-6 TRBD1 . CASSSSLGTEEAFF TGTGCCAGCAGCTCGTCACTTGGGACAGAAGAAGCTTTCTTT
TRBJ2-7 TRBV15 . . CATSSVMGQGPYEQYF TGTGCCACCAGCAGCGTTATGGGGCAGGGACCCTACGAGCAGTACTTC
TRBJ2-7 TRBV6-5 TRBD2 . CASSTGLAGREQYF TGTGCCAGCAGTACCGGACTAGCGGGACGAGAGCAGTACTTC
TRBJ2-7 TRBV25-1 . few CATTGLHEQYF TGTGCCACTACGGGGCTCCACGAGCAGTACTTC